These 7 T cell receptor beta chains were all obtained from the same sample, sequenced in a study of T cell changes during pregnancy in multiple sclerosis. Generated by immunoSEQ multiplex PCR, the TCRdb table keeps only in-frame clones and is missing some. The sample contains some 120,000 clones, 80% to 95% of which appear only once. The input for sequencing was peripheral blood, taken in the third trimester of pregnancy. All receptors come from a female donor with multiple sclerosis, enrolled in a pregnancy study.

The genes are TRBV7-9 and TRBJ2-4; TRBD1 is a possible D gene (6 bases). V shed 5 bases and J shed 4 bases, with 15 bases lying between them. CDR1 is SEHNR and CDR2 is FQNEAQ in the germline V gene (reference sequence). The CDR3 runs 15 residues. The CDR3 loop reads CASSEEGTWKNIQYF. CDR3 nucleotide sequence: TGTGCCAGCAGCGAAGAAGGGACATGGAAAAACATTCAGTACTTC.

CDR3 nucleotide sequence: TGTGCCAGCGGGGGGATACAAGAGACCCAGTACTTC. Translated: CASGGIQETQYF. The chain combines TRBV2 with TRBJ2-5; tentative D call: TRBD2 (6 bases). Germline lookup yields CDR1 SNHLY and CDR2 FYNNEI. Trimming left V 8 bases short and J 2 bases short, with 9 bases between. CDR3 length: 12 amino acids.

The chain employs TRBV7-2 and TRBJ2-3; D gene uncertain. CDR3 length: 12 amino acids. The V gene lost 4 bases and the J gene lost 6 bases, with 8 bases spanning the gap. Per germline, CDR1 SGHTA and CDR2 FQGNSA. The CDR3 protein is CASSSIFDTQYF. The CDR3 DNA reads as TGTGCCAGCAGCTCTATCTTCGATACGCAGTATTTT.

The J gene is TRBJ2-2, the V gene TRBV5-1; the D is unclear. Trimming removed 4 bases at V and 0 bases at J, with 13 bases between. The CDR3 covers 16 residues. The germline gives CDR1 SGHRS, CDR2 YFSETQ. CDR3 in amino acids: CASSKETDANTGELFF. In nucleotides, the CDR3 is TGCGCCAGCAGCAAGGAGACCGACGCGAACACCGGGGAGCTGTTTTTT. The full variable domain, its missing parts supplied by reference TRBV5-1 and TRBJ2-2, is KAGVTQTPRYLIKTRGQQVTLSCSPISGHRSVSWYQQTPGQGLQFLFEYFSETQRNKGNFPGRFSGRQFSNSRSEMNVSTLELGDSALYLCASSKETDANTGELFFGEGSRLTVL.

A single count supports this clone. This chain uses TRBV29-1 with TRBJ1-2, with 8 positions matching TRBD1. The CDR3 extends over 14 amino acids. Germline loops: CDR1 SQVTM, CDR2 ANQGSEA. V was clipped by 2 bases and J by 0 bases; unmatched bases: 2. CDR3 loop: CSVEPQGANYGYTF. The CDR3 coding sequence is TGCAGCGTTGAACCACAGGGGGCTAACTATGGCTACACCTTC.

This rearrangement joins TRBV6-1 to TRBJ2-7; 12 bases align to TRBD2. Trimming cost V 7 bases and J 5 bases; bases outside gene matches: 6. The CDR3 is 14 residues long. Germline assignment: CDR1 MNHNS and CDR2 SASEGT. As DNA, the CDR3 is TGTGCCAGCACCCCTAGCGGGGGGGCGCACGAGCAGTACTTC. As protein: CASTPSGGAHEQYF.

The rearrangement joins TRBV6-6 to TRBJ1-1; 7 bases match TRBD1. The CDR3 totals 11 residues. After removal of 5 bases from V and 8 bases from J, the junction contained 2 bases not matched to a gene. Germline CDR1 reads MNHNY; CDR2 reads SVGAGI (reference sequence). The CDR3 reads CASSTGQEAFF. The CDR3 region has the DNA TGTGCCAGCAGTACGGGACAGGAAGCTTTCTTT.